The source of this TCR beta chain is a study of blood T cell repertoires in COVID-19. At the level of the study: Material from acute and convalescent COVID-19 was sourced from the United States, Italy and Spain. The analysed material was cDNA or gDNA that came from T cells, B-cell-depleted T cells, or PBMCs.

The germline V gene has CDR1 SGDLS and CDR2 YYNGEE. V lost 4 bases, J lost 12 bases, and 14 bases lay in between. The CDR3 spans 12 residues. Per the study methods: Quantification of nucleated cells was approximated via reference gene primer amplification. Only in-frame clones appear in the TCRdb table, and some are missing; sequencing was by immunoSEQ multiplex PCR. V and J calls plus clone size are reproduced from that table; the DNA served to infer D and trimming. Of more than 45,000 clones in the sample, 65% to 90% are singletons; the top ten hold around 15%. The clonotype was recovered from a man in his 70s with acute or convalescent COVID-19. The chain recombines TRBV9 with TRBJ2-1; perhaps TRBD2 as D (5 bases). Sequenced material: peripheral blood. CDR3 loop: CASSYDPGRQFF. The CDR3 DNA follows: TGTGCCAGCAGCTACGACCCGGGGAGGCAGTTCTTC.